The 5 T cell receptor beta chains given below trace back to one sample, sequenced in a study of T cell clonality in common variable immunodeficiency. The table came from immunoSEQ multiplex PCR; TCRdb's copy has only in-frame clones and leaves some out. The sample contains 50,000 to 70,000 clones, none of them singletons. Sequences were obtained from peripheral blood mononuclear cells. These TCRs come from a person aged 18 to 69 in good health.

This clone was recorded many times. The read stops 3 residues short of the end of the CDR3; the missing end is completed from the germline J gene. The genes are TRBV5-1 and TRBJ1-2; D is possibly TRBD1 (6 bases). Trimming removed 4 bases from V and 0 bases from J, with 16 bases in between. CDR3 size: 16 residues. Per germline, CDR1 SGHRS and CDR2 YFSETQ. The CDR3 reads CASSRTRQVANYGYTF. The sequenced part of the CDR3 DNA is TGCGCCAGCAGCCGAACCCGACAGGTCGCTAACTATGGC.

This clone was recorded many times. The CDR3 end falls 3 residues outside the read, so it is completed with the germline J gene. The rearrangement joins TRBV7-2 to TRBJ2-2; D is perhaps TRBD1 (6 bases). The CDR3 has 15 residues. Germline CDR1 reads SGHTA; CDR2 reads FQGNSA. V shed 1 base and J shed 6 bases, with 12 bases lying between them. CDR3 region: CASSLGRGWAGELFF. The sequenced part of the CDR3 DNA is TGTGCCAGCAGCTTAGGCAGGGGATGGGCCGGGGAG. The full variable domain, rest sourced from reference TRBV7-2 and TRBJ2-2, is GAGVSQSPSNKVTEKGKDVELRCDPISGHTALYWYRQSLGQGLEFLIYFQGNSAPDKSGLPSDRFSAERTGGSVSTLTIQRTQQEDSAVYLCASSLGRGWAGELFFGEGSRLTVL.

This clone was found many times. The read gets to within 3 residues of the CDR3 end, and the germline J gene fills in the rest. This rearrangement joins TRBV5-4 to TRBJ2-5, with a tentative D call TRBD1 (5 bases). V lost 3 bases, J lost 2 bases, and 8 bases lay in between. The CDR3 runs 13 residues. Germline values: CDR1 SGHNT, CDR2 YYREEE (reference sequence). CDR3 sequence: CASSYRQQETQYF. CDR3 DNA (partial): TGTGCCAGCAGCTACCGACAGCAAGAGACC.

Worth noting for this clone: From the germline J gene comes the end of the CDR3, since the read stops 3 residues before it. The chain combines TRBV19 with TRBJ1-5; 7 bases are shared with TRBD1. Germline V CDR1 and CDR2: LNHDA, SQIVND (reference sequence). The length of the CDR3 is 17 residues. V was pared by 0 bases and J by 9 bases, with 14 bases of the junction left unmatched. The DNA read from the CDR3 is TGTGCCAGTAGTATAGAGAGGCAGGGGGTTAACCCTTTGCCC. Translation gives CASSIERQGVNPLP. The whole CDR3 sequence is CASSIERQGVNPLPQHF.

This clone showed up many times. The CDR3 extends 3 residues past the end of the read, so its final part is completed from the germline J gene. The chain joins TRBV7-2 to TRBJ1-3; D is unresolved. The CDR3 runs to 14 residues. Germline CDR1 and CDR2: SGHTA and FQGNSA. Trimming took 1 base from V and 4 from J, leaving 8 bases between them. CDR3 DNA, as far as it was read: TGTGCCAGCAGCTTAGATCTCCCCGGAAACACC. It is translated as CASSLDLPGNT. The whole CDR3 protein is CASSLDLPGNTIYF.